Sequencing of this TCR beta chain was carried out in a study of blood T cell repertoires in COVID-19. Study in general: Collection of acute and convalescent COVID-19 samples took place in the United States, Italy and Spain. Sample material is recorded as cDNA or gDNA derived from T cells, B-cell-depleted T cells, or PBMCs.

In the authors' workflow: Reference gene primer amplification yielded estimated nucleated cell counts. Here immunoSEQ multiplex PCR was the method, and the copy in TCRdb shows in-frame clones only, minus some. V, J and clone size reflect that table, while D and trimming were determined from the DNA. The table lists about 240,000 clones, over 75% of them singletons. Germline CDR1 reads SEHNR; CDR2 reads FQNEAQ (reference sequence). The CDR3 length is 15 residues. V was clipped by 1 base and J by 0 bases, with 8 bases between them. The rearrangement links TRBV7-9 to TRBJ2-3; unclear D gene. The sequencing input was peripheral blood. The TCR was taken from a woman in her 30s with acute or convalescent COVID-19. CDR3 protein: CASSLGSRSTDTQYF. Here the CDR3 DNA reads TGTGCCAGCAGCTTAGGGTCTAGGAGCACAGATACGCAGTATTTT.